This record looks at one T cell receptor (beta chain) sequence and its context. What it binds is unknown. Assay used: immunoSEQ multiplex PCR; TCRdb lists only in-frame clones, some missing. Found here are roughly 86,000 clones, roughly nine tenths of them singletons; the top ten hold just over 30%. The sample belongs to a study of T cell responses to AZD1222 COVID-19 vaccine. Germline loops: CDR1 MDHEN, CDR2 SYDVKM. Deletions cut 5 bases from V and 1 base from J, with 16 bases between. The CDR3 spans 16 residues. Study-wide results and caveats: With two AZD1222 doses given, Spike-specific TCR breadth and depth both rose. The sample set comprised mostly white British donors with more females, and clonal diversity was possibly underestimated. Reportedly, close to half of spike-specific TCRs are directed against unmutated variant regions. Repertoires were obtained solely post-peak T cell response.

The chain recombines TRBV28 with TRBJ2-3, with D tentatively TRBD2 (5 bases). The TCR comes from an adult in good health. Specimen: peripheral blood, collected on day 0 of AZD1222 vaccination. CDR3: CASSPSAGSGTDTQYF. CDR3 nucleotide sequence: TGTGCCAGCAGTCCCTCTGCGGGCTCAGGCACAGATACGCAGTATTTT.